The rows below give T cell receptor beta chains drawn from one sample of a study of identical twins. TCRdb processed the 5' RACE reads anew with MiXCR; each CDR3 protein has one entry. The sample holds fewer than 550,000 distinct CDR3 sequences, 14% seen once. In addition, the sample was reused for a study of yellow fever vaccine responses in identical twins.

The sequencing sample was made of CD4+ T cells sorted from blood. The receptors here all came from a woman aged 18-30 years in good health. Both conserved end residues are part of each CDR3. The D gene is left open where the match is weak. The size field is filled for only some rows; it gives once, few, many or a size class.

j_call: TRBJ2-3; v_call: TRBV11-2; d_call: NA; clone_size: NA; cdr3_aa: CASSIGGRDTDTQYF; cdr3_nt: TGTGCCAGCAGCATAGGGGGTAGAGACACAGATACGCAGTATTTT
j_call: TRBJ2-7; v_call: TRBV5-1; d_call: NA; clone_size: few; cdr3_aa: CASSSNPGASYEQYF; cdr3_nt: TGCGCCAGCAGCTCCAATCCCGGTGCCTCCTACGAGCAGTACTTC
j_call: TRBJ2-2; v_call: TRBV28; d_call: NA; clone_size: few; cdr3_aa: CASSFREQLYTGELFF; cdr3_nt: TGTGCCAGCAGTTTTCGTGAACAGCTCTACACCGGGGAGCTGTTTTTT
j_call: TRBJ2-1; v_call: TRBV20-1; d_call: TRBD1; clone_size: few; cdr3_aa: CSARGRATGDNEQFF; cdr3_nt: TGCAGTGCTAGAGGTCGTGCAACAGGGGACAATGAGCAGTTCTTC
j_call: TRBJ2-3; v_call: TRBV7-2; d_call: TRBD2; clone_size: NA; cdr3_aa: CASSSLGASGSGDTQYF; cdr3_nt: TGTGCCAGCAGCTCCTTGGGGGCTAGCGGGAGCGGGGATACGCAGTATTTT
j_call: TRBJ2-6; v_call: TRBV9; d_call: NA; clone_size: NA; cdr3_aa: CASSVEGANVLTF; cdr3_nt: TGTGCCAGCAGCGTAGAGGGGGCCAACGTCCTGACTTTC
j_call: TRBJ2-4; v_call: TRBV5-6; d_call: NA; clone_size: few; cdr3_aa: CASSLNWRGENIQYF; cdr3_nt: TGTGCCAGCAGCTTGAATTGGAGGGGGGAAAACATTCAGTACTTC
j_call: TRBJ2-1; v_call: TRBV20-1; d_call: NA; clone_size: NA; cdr3_aa: CSARSGGTQAQFF; cdr3_nt: TGCAGTGCTAGGAGTGGGGGGACCCAGGCGCAGTTCTTC
j_call: TRBJ2-5; v_call: TRBV28; d_call: NA; clone_size: NA; cdr3_aa: CASSPQDGRGGGETQYF; cdr3_nt: TGTGCCAGCAGTCCCCAGGATGGACGGGGCGGCGGAGAGACCCAGTACTTC
j_call: TRBJ2-7; v_call: TRBV4-3; d_call: NA; clone_size: NA; cdr3_aa: CASSQDRARTYLEQYF; cdr3_nt: TGCGCCAGCAGCCAAGATCGGGCCCGTACCTACTTAGAGCAGTACTTC
j_call: TRBJ2-1; v_call: TRBV4-1; d_call: TRBD1; clone_size: NA; cdr3_aa: CASSQDLGRGPSNEQFF; cdr3_nt: TGCGCCAGCAGCCAAGATTTGGGCAGGGGGCCCTCGAATGAGCAGTTCTTC
j_call: TRBJ2-5; v_call: TRBV2; d_call: NA; clone_size: once; cdr3_aa: CASSESAGGQETQYF; cdr3_nt: TGTGCCAGCAGTGAATCGGCTGGGGGGCAAGAGACCCAGTACTTC
j_call: TRBJ1-3; v_call: TRBV20-1; d_call: NA; clone_size: NA; cdr3_aa: CSAQGQYSGNTIYF; cdr3_nt: TGCAGTGCCCAAGGACAGTACTCTGGAAACACCATATATTTT
j_call: TRBJ2-3; v_call: TRBV6-1; d_call: NA; clone_size: NA; cdr3_aa: CATGVWIRNTQYF; cdr3_nt: TGTGCCACCGGGGTGTGGATCCGGAATACGCAGTATTTT
j_call: TRBJ1-1; v_call: TRBV6-5; d_call: NA; clone_size: few; cdr3_aa: CASIFNPGATEAFF; cdr3_nt: TGTGCCAGCATTTTCAACCCCGGCGCGACTGAAGCTTTCTTT
j_call: TRBJ2-5; v_call: TRBV3-1; d_call: NA; clone_size: NA; cdr3_aa: CASSQGYRVQETQYF; cdr3_nt: TGTGCCAGCAGCCAAGGGTACAGGGTGCAAGAGACCCAGTACTTC
j_call: TRBJ2-7; v_call: TRBV20-1; d_call: TRBD2; clone_size: NA; cdr3_aa: CSAYPGLGPPYEQYF; cdr3_nt: TGCAGTGCTTACCCGGGACTAGGGCCCCCCTACGAGCAGTACTTC
j_call: TRBJ2-7; v_call: TRBV5-1; d_call: TRBD2; clone_size: many; cdr3_aa: CASSLAPGGTVSYEQYF; cdr3_nt: TGCGCCAGCAGCTTGGCCCCGGGAGGGACGGTCTCCTACGAGCAGTACTTC
j_call: TRBJ1-1; v_call: TRBV6-5; d_call: NA; clone_size: few; cdr3_aa: CASIRTAINTEAFF; cdr3_nt: TGTGCCAGCATTAGGACAGCAATAAACACTGAAGCTTTCTTT
j_call: TRBJ2-1; v_call: TRBV12-5; d_call: TRBD2; clone_size: NA; cdr3_aa: CASGSLSGSGRYEQFF; cdr3_nt: TGTGCTAGTGGTTCCCTTTCGGGTAGCGGGAGGTATGAGCAGTTCTTC
j_call: TRBJ2-1; v_call: TRBV7-9; d_call: NA; clone_size: many; cdr3_aa: CASSLRLVRNEQFF; cdr3_nt: TGTGCCAGCAGCTTACGGCTAGTGAGGAATGAGCAGTTCTTC
j_call: TRBJ2-2; v_call: TRBV20-1; d_call: NA; clone_size: NA; cdr3_aa: CSARATNTGELFF; cdr3_nt: TGCAGTGCTAGAGCCACGAACACCGGGGAGCTGTTTTTT
j_call: TRBJ2-3; v_call: TRBV5-5; d_call: TRBD2; clone_size: few; cdr3_aa: CASSSTSDTDTQYF; cdr3_nt: TGTGCCAGCAGCTCAACTAGCGACACAGATACGCAGTATTTT
j_call: TRBJ2-3; v_call: TRBV4-3; d_call: NA; clone_size: many; cdr3_aa: CASSQDHSTDTQYF; cdr3_nt: TGCGCCAGCAGCCAAGATCACAGCACAGATACGCAGTATTTT
j_call: TRBJ2-1; v_call: TRBV14; d_call: NA; clone_size: few; cdr3_aa: CASSQTGTGVLNEQFF; cdr3_nt: TGTGCCAGCAGCCAAACCGGGACTGGTGTCCTCAATGAGCAGTTCTTC
j_call: TRBJ2-7; v_call: TRBV7-9; d_call: NA; clone_size: many; cdr3_aa: CASSLAGAKFYEQYF; cdr3_nt: TGTGCCAGCAGCTTAGCAGGGGCGAAGTTCTACGAGCAGTACTTC
j_call: TRBJ2-1; v_call: TRBV15; d_call: NA; clone_size: few; cdr3_aa: CATSRDPPDEQFF; cdr3_nt: TGTGCCACCAGCAGAGATCCCCCCGATGAGCAGTTCTTC
j_call: TRBJ2-2; v_call: TRBV7-8; d_call: TRBD1; clone_size: many; cdr3_aa: CASSVSRNRGNTGELFF; cdr3_nt: TGTGCCAGCAGCGTCTCTCGAAACAGGGGGAACACCGGGGAGCTGTTTTTT
j_call: TRBJ2-2; v_call: TRBV5-4; d_call: NA; clone_size: NA; cdr3_aa: CASSLARQISNTGELFF; cdr3_nt: TGTGCCAGCAGCTTGGCCCGGCAGATTTCGAACACCGGGGAGCTGTTTTTT
j_call: TRBJ2-5; v_call: TRBV10-3; d_call: NA; clone_size: NA; cdr3_aa: CAISESKPGPGQETQYF; cdr3_nt: TGTGCCATCAGTGAGTCAAAACCGGGACCCGGTCAGGAGACCCAGTACTTC
j_call: TRBJ2-2; v_call: TRBV6-5; d_call: NA; clone_size: NA; cdr3_aa: CASGYRVAGELFF; cdr3_nt: TGTGCCAGCGGCTACCGGGTCGCCGGGGAGCTGTTTTTT
j_call: TRBJ2-7; v_call: TRBV28; d_call: TRBD1; clone_size: few; cdr3_aa: CASTTSTGVYEQYF; cdr3_nt: TGTGCCAGCACTACATCGACAGGGGTCTACGAGCAGTACTTC
j_call: TRBJ2-5; v_call: TRBV4-3; d_call: TRBD2; clone_size: many; cdr3_aa: CASSQDLRGAETQYF; cdr3_nt: TGCGCCAGCAGCCAAGATCTGCGGGGGGCAGAGACCCAGTACTTC
j_call: TRBJ2-2; v_call: TRBV30; d_call: NA; clone_size: NA; cdr3_aa: CAWSVLIGTGELFF; cdr3_nt: TGTGCCTGGAGTGTACTAATAGGGACCGGGGAGCTGTTTTTT
j_call: TRBJ2-7; v_call: TRBV6-5; d_call: NA; clone_size: few; cdr3_aa: CASSYLTRASEQYF; cdr3_nt: TGTGCCAGCAGTTACCTGACCCGCGCAAGCGAGCAGTACTTC
j_call: TRBJ2-2; v_call: TRBV20-1; d_call: TRBD2; clone_size: few; cdr3_aa: CSAKGLAGSGELFF; cdr3_nt: TGCAGTGCTAAGGGACTAGCGGGATCCGGGGAGCTGTTTTTT
j_call: TRBJ2-2; v_call: TRBV12-3/TRBV12-4; d_call: NA; clone_size: many; cdr3_aa: CASSPTGQNTGELFF; cdr3_nt: TGTGCCAGCAGTCCTACGGGACAGAACACCGGGGAGCTGTTTTTT
j_call: TRBJ2-7; v_call: TRBV2; d_call: NA; clone_size: NA; cdr3_aa: CASREDGQVYEQYF; cdr3_nt: TGTGCCAGCAGGGAGGACGGCCAGGTCTACGAGCAGTACTTC
j_call: TRBJ2-1; v_call: TRBV5-1; d_call: TRBD2; clone_size: few; cdr3_aa: CASSLSSGGHVNEQFF; cdr3_nt: TGCGCCAGCAGCTTGTCTAGCGGGGGGCACGTAAATGAGCAGTTCTTC
j_call: TRBJ2-1; v_call: TRBV20-1; d_call: TRBD2; clone_size: few; cdr3_aa: CSADAALAGIDEQFF; cdr3_nt: TGCAGTGCCGACGCCGCACTAGCGGGAATCGATGAGCAGTTCTTC
j_call: TRBJ2-2; v_call: TRBV29-1; d_call: NA; clone_size: NA; cdr3_aa: CSGGSHSGELFF; cdr3_nt: TGCAGCGGTGGATCGCACTCCGGGGAGCTGTTTTTT
j_call: TRBJ2-2; v_call: TRBV25-1; d_call: NA; clone_size: few; cdr3_aa: CASSEFSRTAPNTGELFF; cdr3_nt: TGTGCCAGCAGTGAATTTAGTAGAACCGCTCCGAACACCGGGGAGCTGTTTTTT
j_call: TRBJ2-7; v_call: TRBV12-3/TRBV12-4; d_call: TRBD2; clone_size: many; cdr3_aa: CASSPPGLAGHTYEQYF; cdr3_nt: TGTGCCAGCAGTCCCCCGGGACTAGCGGGTCACACCTACGAGCAGTACTTC
j_call: TRBJ2-2; v_call: TRBV12-3/TRBV12-4; d_call: NA; clone_size: many; cdr3_aa: CASSLRQGPTGELFF; cdr3_nt: TGTGCCAGCAGTTTACGGCAGGGCCCCACCGGGGAGCTGTTTTTT
j_call: TRBJ2-2; v_call: TRBV2; d_call: NA; clone_size: few; cdr3_aa: CASSSIQNTGELFF; cdr3_nt: TGTGCCAGCAGCTCTATACAGAACACCGGGGAGCTGTTTTTT
j_call: TRBJ1-2; v_call: TRBV29-1; d_call: NA; clone_size: many; cdr3_aa: CSVTTLQGGYTF; cdr3_nt: TGCAGCGTTACTACTCTCCAGGGAGGCTACACCTTC
j_call: TRBJ2-4; v_call: TRBV20-1; d_call: TRBD1; clone_size: few; cdr3_aa: CSEAPGQGNIQYF; cdr3_nt: TGCAGTGAGGCACCGGGACAGGGAAACATTCAGTACTTC
j_call: TRBJ2-7; v_call: TRBV6-1; d_call: TRBD1; clone_size: few; cdr3_aa: CASSVSGTGGYEQYF; cdr3_nt: TGTGCCAGCAGTGTTTCCGGGACAGGGGGCTACGAGCAGTACTTC
j_call: TRBJ1-2; v_call: TRBV5-6; d_call: NA; clone_size: NA; cdr3_aa: CASSLSAPIPGREGYTF; cdr3_nt: TGTGCCAGCAGCTTGTCGGCCCCTATCCCAGGGAGAGAAGGCTACACCTTC
j_call: TRBJ2-7; v_call: TRBV18; d_call: TRBD2; clone_size: NA; cdr3_aa: CASSPTSGRLYEQYF; cdr3_nt: TGTGCCAGCTCACCGACTAGCGGGAGGTTATACGAGCAGTACTTC
j_call: TRBJ2-3; v_call: TRBV10-3; d_call: NA; clone_size: NA; cdr3_aa: CAIMGVADTQYF; cdr3_nt: TGTGCCATCATGGGGGTCGCAGATACGCAGTATTTT
j_call: TRBJ1-6; v_call: TRBV7-2; d_call: NA; clone_size: few; cdr3_aa: CASSLEGFGSPLHF; cdr3_nt: TGTGCCAGCAGCTTGGAAGGGTTTGGTTCACCCCTCCACTTT
j_call: TRBJ2-1; v_call: TRBV28; d_call: TRBD1; clone_size: NA; cdr3_aa: CASSRPGQGNNEQFF; cdr3_nt: TGTGCCAGCAGCCGACCGGGACAGGGGAACAATGAGCAGTTCTTC
j_call: TRBJ2-4; v_call: TRBV12-3/TRBV12-4; d_call: NA; clone_size: few; cdr3_aa: CASSSRGNIQYF; cdr3_nt: TGTGCCAGCAGTTCCCGGGGAAACATTCAGTACTTC
j_call: TRBJ2-3; v_call: TRBV7-9; d_call: NA; clone_size: few; cdr3_aa: CASSFLLDTQYF; cdr3_nt: TGTGCCAGCAGCTTCCTATTAGATACGCAGTATTTT
j_call: TRBJ2-5; v_call: TRBV20-1; d_call: NA; clone_size: few; cdr3_aa: CSAPKDGGPQGSQYF; cdr3_nt: TGCAGTGCTCCAAAGGACGGAGGCCCCCAAGGATCCCAGTACTTC
j_call: TRBJ2-1; v_call: TRBV25-1; d_call: NA; clone_size: few; cdr3_aa: CASIKSGSYNEQFF; cdr3_nt: TGTGCCAGCATTAAGTCGGGCTCCTACAATGAGCAGTTCTTC
j_call: TRBJ1-5; v_call: TRBV7-2; d_call: NA; clone_size: NA; cdr3_aa: CASSLDGRHQPQHF; cdr3_nt: TGTGCCAGCAGCTTAGATGGGAGGCATCAGCCCCAGCATTTT
j_call: TRBJ2-3; v_call: TRBV7-9; d_call: NA; clone_size: few; cdr3_aa: CARPAVENTDTQYF; cdr3_nt: TGTGCCAGGCCGGCGGTCGAGAACACAGATACGCAGTATTTT